Below, 29 T cell receptor beta chains from the same sample are listed, as sequenced in a study of graft-versus-host responses after intestinal transplantation. Plating combined approximately 200,000 CFSE-labeled responder cells with approximately 200,000 irradiated, violet-dye-labeled stimulator cells. Here immunoSEQ multiplex PCR was the method, and the copy in TCRdb shows in-frame clones only, minus some. This sample has about 14,000 clones; roughly a third occur once, and the top ten carry around 2.3%. Sequences were derived from alloreactive CD8+ T cells from a mixed lymphocyte reaction culture, sampled before intestinal transplant. Regarding subset: CFSE-low proliferating T cells sorted from roughly 6-day pre-transplant mixed lymphocyte reaction (GvH or HvG direction). These receptors originate from a human patient who received an intestinal transplant.

A few counts support this clone. The chain couples TRBV19 to TRBJ1-1, with 7 bases that match TRBD1. CDR1 and CDR2 from the germline V gene are LNHDA and SQIVND (reference sequence). The ends lost 5 bases at V and 2 bases at J; junction bases unmatched: 2. The CDR3 has 13 residues. This CDR3 is CASSPGGNTEAFF. Here the CDR3 DNA reads TGTGCCAGTAGTCCAGGGGGTAACACTGAAGCTTTCTTT.

This clone was observed a handful of times. V and J are TRBV7-9 and TRBJ1-2; perhaps TRBD1 as D (6 bases). V was shortened by 4 bases and J by 8 bases, with 14 bases between the two germline ends. Looked up from germline, CDR1 is SEHNR and CDR2 is FQNEAQ (reference sequence). The CDR3 spans 13 residues. CDR3 nucleotides: TGTGCCAGCAGCTCGCCTATACAGGGCGGCTACACCTTC. Protein product: CASSSPIQGGYTF.

The sample holds a few counts of this clone. V and J are TRBV2 and TRBJ1-6, with TRBD1 as a possible D gene (6 bases). Germline-derived CDR1 and CDR2 are SNHLY and FYNNEI. Trimming shortened V by 4 bases and J by 7 bases, and 14 bases separated the two germline ends. This CDR3 comprises 15 residues. The DNA for the CDR3 is TGTGCCAGCAGTGCCCGACAGGTTTACAATTCACCCCTCCACTTT. Amino acid sequence: CASSARQVYNSPLHF.

This clone was seen a handful of times. The chain combines TRBV4-2 with TRBJ1-5; 10 nucleotides align to TRBD1. Trimming took 1 base from V and 0 from J; bases not matched to a gene: 3. The CDR3 runs to 17 residues. Germline CDR1 is LGHNA and CDR2 is YNFKEQ. This chain's CDR3 is CASSQGQGAYSNQPQHF. Here the CDR3 DNA reads TGTGCCAGCAGCCAAGGACAGGGGGCCTATAGCAATCAGCCCCAGCATTTT.

The chain joins TRBV13 to TRBJ1-2; 7 bases are shared with TRBD1. CDR1 and CDR2 from the germline V gene are PRHDT and FYEKMQ (reference sequence). V gave up 1 base and J gave up 2 bases; unmatched junction bases: 10. CDR3 size: 17 residues. CDR3 in amino acids: CASSLEGTDRWNYGYTF. The CDR3 DNA follows: TGTGCCAGCAGCTTAGAGGGGACGGACAGGTGGAACTATGGCTACACCTTC.

The gene calls are TRBV7-9 and TRBJ1-4, with D hard to call. The CDR3 has 16 residues. V lost 1 base, J lost 7 bases, and 16 bases lay in between. Germline V gene lookup returns CDR1 SEHNR and CDR2 FQNEAQ (reference sequence). CDR3 sequence (DNA): TGTGCCAGCAGCTTAGAGTCGAGCAGGTGGGGTGAAAAACTGTTTTTT. It yields the protein CASSLESSRWGEKLFF.

CDR3 residues: CASSYYMGVEQFF. CDR3 nucleotides: TGTGCCAGCAGTTACTACATGGGGGTTGAGCAGTTCTTC. The chain carries TRBV6-5 and TRBJ2-1; D is tentatively TRBD1 or TRBD2 (5 bases each). CDR1 and CDR2 from the germline V gene are MNHEY and SVGAGI. The CDR3 consists of 13 residues. With 1 base removed from V and 9 bases from J, the gap between germline ends came to 10 bases.

Only a few counts were recorded for this clone. V gene TRBV18 combines with J gene TRBJ1-6; tentative D call: TRBD1 (5 bases). The V and J ends lost 5 bases and 9 bases respectively, with 14 bases between them. CDR1 and CDR2 from the germline V gene are KGHSH and LQKENI. This CDR3 is 14 amino acids long. CDR3 nucleotide sequence: TGTGCCAGCTCAATCTACCGGGACTCTTCACCCCTCCACTTT. Protein product: CASSIYRDSSPLHF.

This clone was seen a handful of times. V gene TRBV9 combines with J gene TRBJ2-5; the match to TRBD2 covers 7 bases. The CDR3 totals 17 residues. V lost 4 bases, J lost 0 bases, and 12 bases stayed unmatched. Germline V gives CDR1 SGDLS, CDR2 YYNGEE. As DNA, the CDR3 is TGTGCCAGCAGCCCCTCCTTCCGGGGAGGGTACCAAGAGACCCAGTACTTC. Its protein is CASSPSFRGGYQETQYF.

The chain has TRBV7-9 and TRBJ2-5; possibly TRBD2 for D (7 bases). V dropped 5 bases and J dropped 2 bases, with 21 bases sitting between them. Germline assignment: CDR1 SEHNR and CDR2 FQNEAQ (reference sequence). This CDR3 spans 17 amino acids. CDR3 amino acids: CASSPAGALNLQETQYF. The CDR3 coding sequence is TGTGCCAGCAGCCCGGCGGGGGCCCTTAACCTTCAAGAGACCCAGTACTTC.

This clone was detected a few times. The J gene is TRBJ1-2, the V gene TRBV14, with a possible D match to TRBD1 (6 bases). The CDR3 sequence is 16 residues long. Germline V gene data show CDR1 as SGHDN and CDR2 as FVKESK. Deletions cut 0 bases from V and 4 bases from J, with 15 bases between. The CDR3 bases are TGTGCCAGCAGCCAAGACCCCTTCCAGGGGATCTATGGCTACACCTTC. This sequence encodes CASSQDPFQGIYGYTF.

The rearrangement uses TRBV27 and TRBJ2-1, with D tentatively TRBD2 (5 bases). The CDR3 is 15 amino acids. Per germline, CDR1 MNHEY and CDR2 SMNVEV (reference sequence). The ends were cut back, 2 bases at V and 4 bases at J, with 12 bases in the middle. Here the CDR3 reads CASSLLPPGYNEQFF. In DNA form, the CDR3 reads TGTGCCAGCAGTTTACTACCCCCGGGGTACAATGAGCAGTTCTTC.

As DNA, the CDR3 is TGCGCCAGCAGCGCTTACGACCGACAGGAAAGCTCCTACAATGAGCAGTTCTTC. Amino acids: CASSAYDRQESSYNEQFF. The chain joins TRBV4-1 to TRBJ2-1; D is possibly TRBD1 (6 bases). V lost 5 bases, J lost 0 bases, and 20 bases lay in between. There are 18 residues in the CDR3. CDR1 and CDR2 (germline): MGHRA, YSYEKL.

This clone is medium-sized within its sample. The V gene is TRBV9, the J gene TRBJ1-5; 11 positions match TRBD1. Per the germline V gene, CDR1 is SGDLS and CDR2 is YYNGEE. CDR3 length: 14 residues. With 2 bases clipped from V and 7 bases from J, the junction kept 2 bases outside the gene matches. The CDR3 here is CASSVGTGGQPQHF. The CDR3 region has the DNA TGTGCCAGCAGCGTCGGGACAGGGGGACAGCCCCAGCATTTT.

This clone has just a few counts. The chain has TRBV13 and TRBJ2-1; 8 nucleotides match TRBD2. CDR1 and CDR2 (germline): PRHDT, FYEKMQ (reference sequence). The CDR3 consists of 16 residues. With V trimmed by 0 bases and J by 2 bases, 3 bases remained unmatched. For the CDR3, the DNA is TGTGCCAGCAGCTTAGGCCGGGGGGGCCCCTACAATGAGCAGTTCTTC. As protein: CASSLGRGGPYNEQFF.

This clone was found a few times. V usage is TRBV11-2 and J usage is TRBJ2-3; 12 bases match TRBD2. Trimming at V came to 7 bases and at J to 4 bases, leaving 18 bases not matched to a gene. The CDR3 spans 19 residues. Germline V gene sequence: CDR1 SGHAT, CDR2 FQNNGV. The CDR3 is CASTDLDPSGGGVADTQYF. CDR3 DNA sequence: TGTGCCAGCACCGACTTGGACCCTAGCGGGGGGGGAGTAGCAGATACGCAGTATTTT. Variable domain in full (rest from reference TRBV11-2 and TRBJ2-3): EAGVAQSPRYKIIEKRQSVAFWCNPISGHATLYWYQQILGQGPKLLIQFQNNGVVDDSQLPKDRFSAERLKGVDSTLKIQPAKLEDSAVYLCASTDLDPSGGGVADTQYFGPGTRLTVL.

The chain employs TRBV6-5 and TRBJ2-1; D unresolved. Deletions cut 2 bases from V and 10 bases from J, with 9 bases between. The CDR3 length is 12 residues. Germline V gene sequence: CDR1 MNHEY, CDR2 SVGAGI. In nucleotides, the CDR3 is TGTGCCAGCAGTTACGGCGTTGGAGAGCAGTTCTTC. It is translated as CASSYGVGEQFF.

This CDR3 reads CASSFGSEYNEQFF. The CDR3 DNA sequence: TGTGCCAGCAGTTTTGGGTCCGAGTACAATGAGCAGTTCTTC. The chain combines TRBV27 with TRBJ2-1; D gene ambiguous. The V end was cut by 3 bases, the J end by 4 bases, with 10 bases between. CDR1 and CDR2 from the germline V gene are MNHEY and SMNVEV (reference sequence). The CDR3 has 14 amino acids.

The rearrangement links TRBV7-9 to TRBJ1-2; 9 positions agree with TRBD1. The junction had 0 bases not matched to a gene; V was cut back by 6 bases and J by 4 bases. Germline values: CDR1 SEHNR, CDR2 FQNEAQ (reference sequence). This CDR3 contains 12 residues. The CDR3 region is CASRDRGYGYTF. CDR3 DNA sequence: TGTGCCAGCAGGGACAGGGGCTATGGCTACACCTTC.

This clone was counted a few times. The chain uses TRBV2 and TRBJ2-7; 7 bases match TRBD1. Germline values: CDR1 SNHLY, CDR2 FYNNEI. V was clipped by 7 bases and J by 3 bases; unmatched bases: 15. The CDR3 covers 16 residues. The CDR3 loop reads CASNDRAVGSVYEQYF. The CDR3 nucleotides are TGTGCCAGCAACGACAGGGCCGTTGGCTCCGTCTACGAGCAGTACTTC.

In this sample, this clone turned up a few times. The chain's CDR3 is CASSYSGPGSYEQYF. The CDR3, as DNA: TGTGCCAGCAGTTACTCGGGACCGGGCTCCTACGAGCAGTACTTC. The chain has TRBV6-6 and TRBJ2-7, with D perhaps being TRBD1 or TRBD2 (5 bases each). Germline CDR1 reads MNHNY; CDR2 reads SVGAGI (reference sequence). This CDR3 spans 15 amino acids. Trimming pared 0 bases from V and 0 bases from J, leaving 9 bases between.

This clone was counted a few times. The genes are TRBV9 and TRBJ2-1; 9 bases are a match to TRBD2. Germline V gives CDR1 SGDLS, CDR2 YYNGEE. The CDR3 consists of 16 residues. The junction had 10 bases not matched to a gene; V was cut back by 3 bases and J by 6 bases. CDR3 DNA: TGTGCCAGCAGCGCCCGTAGCGGGGGAGGGGTCAATGAGCAGTTCTTC. It encodes CASSARSGGGVNEQFF.

By share, this clone ranks as medium-sized. The rearrangement links TRBV19 to TRBJ1-1; 8 bases fit TRBD1. The length of the CDR3 is 16 residues. CDR1 and CDR2 (germline): LNHDA, SQIVND (reference sequence). V trimming: 3 bases; J trimming: 1 base; junction bases outside the gene matches: 7. CDR3 protein: CASSIYQGASNTEAFF. In DNA, the CDR3 is TGTGCCAGTAGTATTTATCAGGGGGCATCGAACACTGAAGCTTTCTTT.

The chain couples TRBV29-1 to TRBJ2-2; D remains unclear. The CDR3 runs to 13 residues. Germline-derived CDR1 and CDR2 are SQVTM and ANQGSEA. V dropped 7 bases and J dropped 0 bases, with 9 bases sitting between them. Here the CDR3 reads CSASGPNTGELFF. CDR3 DNA sequence: TGCAGCGCCTCAGGACCGAACACCGGGGAGCTGTTTTTT.

This clone was counted between two and nine times. V gene TRBV7-9 combines with J gene TRBJ2-7; 9 bases are a match to TRBD1. The ends lost 5 bases at V and 0 bases at J; junction bases unmatched: 8. This CDR3 has 16 residues. Germline V gene sequence: CDR1 SEHNR, CDR2 FQNEAQ (reference sequence). The CDR3 region has the DNA TGTGCCAGCAGCACCCGACAGGGGGAGAGCTCCTACGAGCAGTACTTC. Protein sequence: CASSTRQGESSYEQYF.

Only a few counts were recorded for this clone. The chain is built from TRBV7-9 and TRBJ1-1; 9 positions agree with TRBD1. After removal of 1 base from V and 4 bases from J, the junction contained 4 bases not matched to a gene. Looked up from germline, CDR1 is SEHNR and CDR2 is FQNEAQ (reference sequence). The CDR3 is 15 residues long. CDR3 loop: CASSLEGTGFTEAFF. CDR3 in DNA: TGTGCCAGCAGCTTAGAAGGGACAGGGTTCACTGAAGCTTTCTTT. Using reference TRBV7-9 and TRBJ1-1 for the parts outside the CDR3, the full variable domain is DTGVSQNPRHKITKRGQNVTFRCDPISEHNRLYWYRQTLGQGPEFLTYFQNEAQLEKSRLLSDRFSAERPKGSFSTLEIQRTEQGDSAMYLCASSLEGTGFTEAFFGQGTRLTVV.

In regard to this clone: A read error may account for a junction end that differs from germline. This chain joins TRBV4-1 and TRBJ2-7; D call uncertain. Germline V gene data show CDR1 as MGHRA and CDR2 as YSYEKL. This CDR3 contains 12 residues. CDR3 DNA: TGTGCCAGCAGCCAAGATAAGGACGAGCAGTACTTC. Protein: CASSQDKDEQYF.

The J gene is TRBJ2-3, the V gene TRBV10-3; 7 positions match TRBD1. Trimming cost V 8 bases and J 0 bases; bases outside gene matches: 23. CDR1 and CDR2 from the germline V gene are ENHRY and SYGVKD. The CDR3 covers 20 residues. The CDR3 here is CAIDDGTARGTESSTDTQYF. The CDR3 nucleotides read TGTGCCATCGACGACGGGACAGCGAGGGGTACGGAGTCCAGCACAGATACGCAGTATTTT.

This clone ranks as medium-sized (0.01 to 0.1%). At the DNA level, this CDR3 is encoded by other sequences in the same sample as well. J is TRBJ1-1 and V is TRBV5-1, with 7 bases matching TRBD1. Germline V gene data show CDR1 as SGHRS and CDR2 as YFSETQ. J gave up 4 bases and V 0 bases, and 3 bases lay outside the gene matches. The CDR3 length is 14 residues. The CDR3 sequence is CASSLGQGPTEAFF. Here the CDR3 DNA reads TGCGCCAGCAGCTTGGGACAGGGACCCACTGAAGCTTTCTTT.